Listed below are T cell receptor beta chains from one sample, sequenced in a study of shared clonotypes between healthy human individuals. Generated by immunoSEQ multiplex PCR, the TCRdb table keeps only in-frame clones and is missing some. The table shows 2.3 million or so clones, with 85% to 95% occurring only once. Specimen: naive CD4+ T cells from PBMCs. Receptors originate from a man between 18 and 35 years old in good health. Some clones in this sample may be carry-over from other donors' samples. CDR3s include the opening cysteine and the closing phenylalanine or tryptophan. Fields, in order: J gene, V gene, CDR3 protein.

j_gene: TRBJ1-5
v_gene: TRBV5-8
CDR3aa: CASSPQGNQPQHF

j_gene: TRBJ1-5
v_gene: TRBV6-5
CDR3aa: CASSRDSNNPRAQHF

j_gene: TRBJ2-5
v_gene: TRBV28
CDR3aa: CASSLTSQETQYF

j_gene: TRBJ2-5
v_gene: TRBV21-1
CDR3aa: CASSPWDETQYF

j_gene: TRBJ1-1
v_gene: TRBV6-1
CDR3aa: CASSSHGTEAFF

j_gene: TRBJ2-7
v_gene: TRBV4-1
CDR3aa: CASSQSPRGLLGEQYF

j_gene: TRBJ1-1
v_gene: TRBV5-1
CDR3aa: CASSPQMNTEAFF

j_gene: TRBJ1-2
v_gene: TRBV4-1
CDR3aa: CASSQDSTGRYGYTF

j_gene: TRBJ1-1
v_gene: TRBV27
CDR3aa: CASSPDRRPMNTEAFF

j_gene: TRBJ2-1
v_gene: TRBV5-1
CDR3aa: CASSPTTGGNNEQFF

j_gene: TRBJ1-6
v_gene: TRBV30
CDR3aa: CAWSVLRAPRSYNSPLHF

j_gene: TRBJ2-1
v_gene: TRBV11-2
CDR3aa: CASSFTSGRVDEQFF

j_gene: TRBJ1-5
v_gene: TRBV6-1
CDR3aa: CASNLGGEGQPQHF

j_gene: TRBJ1-1
v_gene: TRBV7-6
CDR3aa: CASSLGLSQEAFF

j_gene: TRBJ1-1
v_gene: TRBV21-1
CDR3aa: CASSIRTGNTEAFF

j_gene: TRBJ2-5
v_gene: TRBV11-2
CDR3aa: CASSQTRGTGVIQYF

j_gene: TRBJ2-3
v_gene: TRBV20-1
CDR3aa: CSAPPRGF

j_gene: TRBJ2-5
v_gene: TRBV29-1
CDR3aa: CSARRLGQETQYF

j_gene: TRBJ2-3
v_gene: TRBV4-3
CDR3aa: CASSRRGTDTQYF

j_gene: TRBJ2-3
v_gene: TRBV28
CDR3aa: CASSSPRSLNF

j_gene: TRBJ2-7
v_gene: TRBV28
CDR3aa: CASSPTSLYEQYF

j_gene: TRBJ2-7
v_gene: TRBV9
CDR3aa: CASSVLATATYEQYF

j_gene: TRBJ1-3
v_gene: TRBV5-1
CDR3aa: CASSSQGSPGNTIYF

j_gene: TRBJ1-5
v_gene: TRBV7-7
CDR3aa: CASSLLEGQPQHF

j_gene: TRBJ2-1
v_gene: TRBV5-4
CDR3aa: CASSLASWVAYNEQFF

j_gene: TRBJ2-6
v_gene: TRBV9
CDR3aa: CASSVAGGARIPGANVLTF

j_gene: TRBJ2-5
v_gene: TRBV28
CDR3aa: CASSLSVIRFGGETQYF

j_gene: TRBJ2-7
v_gene: TRBV4-1
CDR3aa: CASSQGEQAAYEQYF

j_gene: TRBJ1-5
v_gene: TRBV10-3
CDR3aa: CAISAGQGNQPQHF

j_gene: TRBJ1-6
v_gene: TRBV10-3
CDR3aa: CAISPGSYNSPLHF

j_gene: TRBJ1-5
v_gene: TRBV9
CDR3aa: CASSVGRGDQPQHF

j_gene: TRBJ2-5
v_gene: TRBV5-8
CDR3aa: CASWAEPGQPQETQYF

j_gene: TRBJ2-3
v_gene: TRBV7-9
CDR3aa: CASAQRGTDTQYF

j_gene: TRBJ2-6
v_gene: TRBV28
CDR3aa: CASSPPPGGVAGANVLTF

j_gene: TRBJ2-7
v_gene: TRBV11-2
CDR3aa: CASSPYETYEQYF

j_gene: TRBJ1-1
v_gene: TRBV14
CDR3aa: CASSQVEGRGVRDTEAFF

j_gene: TRBJ1-2
v_gene: TRBV27
CDR3aa: CASSLGGGLYGYTF

j_gene: TRBJ2-7
v_gene: TRBV10-1
CDR3aa: CASSEAGVTFYEQYF

j_gene: TRBJ1-1
v_gene: TRBV27
CDR3aa: CASSIWGGTGEAFF

j_gene: TRBJ2-1
v_gene: TRBV7-3
CDR3aa: CASSFYGTGTYNEQFF

j_gene: TRBJ2-7
v_gene: TRBV19
CDR3aa: CASSPGGIGDEQYF

j_gene: TRBJ2-1
v_gene: TRBV18
CDR3aa: CASSERQGTHEQFF